Presented here are 16 T cell receptor beta chains from one specimen sequenced in a study of OX40 agonist ivuxolimab in advanced cancers. The library came from the immunoSEQ multiplex PCR assay. TCRdb limited this immuneACCESS table to in-frame rearrangements with V and J called. A share of clones is missing; checked studies link under half to unresolved V genes, and the rest is unexplained. Across this sample there are more than 60,000 clones, with roughly 87% seen only once. The ten largest clones add up to about 4% of the sample. Here the sequenced sample was CD4+ or CD8+ T cells sorted from blood, taken in a trial of the OX40 agonist ivuxolimab. All receptors derive from an adult with an advanced solid tumor such as melanoma, head and neck, liver or kidney cancer.

The CDR3, as DNA: TGTGCCAGCAGCTTATTTACAGGGAACTATGGCTACACCTTC. Amino acid sequence: CASSLFTGNYGYTF. This chain links TRBV7-3 with TRBJ1-2, with D perhaps matching TRBD1 (6 bases). This CDR3 contains 14 residues. The V end was cut by 2 bases, the J end by 2 bases, with 9 bases between. The V gene's germline CDR1 is SGHTA and CDR2 FQGTGA.

This sequence joins TRBV27 and TRBJ1-2, with D possibly being TRBD1 (6 bases). Germline CDR1 is MNHEY and CDR2 is SMNVEV (reference sequence). V lost 3 bases and J lost 0, with 11 bases in between. The CDR3 covers 15 residues. DNA of the CDR3: TGTGCCAGCAGTTTGTGGGGACAAACTAACTATGGCTACACCTTC. As protein: CASSLWGQTNYGYTF.

The CDR3, as DNA: TGTGCCAGTAGTATCGGAGGCAGGGGCAATCAGCCCCAGCATTTT. Translating gives CASSIGGRGNQPQHF. The chain joins TRBV19 to TRBJ1-5, with D perhaps TRBD1 (5 bases). Germline assignment: CDR1 LNHDA and CDR2 SQIVND (reference sequence). This CDR3 is built from 15 residues. Trimming pared 3 bases from V and 2 bases from J, leaving 11 bases between.

The V and J genes are TRBV6-1 and TRBJ2-4, with TRBD2 identical over 12 bases. Unmatched junction bases numbered 3, after V lost 3 bases and J lost 3 bases. This CDR3 comprises 16 residues. The germline gives CDR1 MNHNS, CDR2 SASEGT. The CDR3 loop is CASSDGLAGLKNIQYF. As DNA, the CDR3 is TGTGCCAGCAGTGACGGACTAGCGGGGCTCAAAAACATTCAGTACTTC.

This chain uses TRBV28 with TRBJ1-6, with a tentative D call TRBD1 (5 bases). Germline V gene data show CDR1 as MDHEN and CDR2 as SYDVKM. This CDR3 is built from 13 residues. Trimming took 4 bases from V and 7 from J, leaving 8 bases between them. CDR3 nucleotides: TGTGCCAGCAGTTCAGGGTGGAATTCACCCCTCCACTTT. It is translated as CASSSGWNSPLHF.

The rearrangement joins TRBV2 to TRBJ2-2; 7 nucleotides match TRBD1. The junction had 16 bases not matched to a gene; V was cut back by 3 bases and J by 0 bases. This CDR3 spans 20 amino acids. Germline V gene data show CDR1 as SNHLY and CDR2 as FYNNEI. Here the CDR3 reads CASSDRRDRGAPANTGELFF. The CDR3 region has the DNA TGTGCCAGCAGTGACCGCCGGGACAGAGGAGCCCCTGCGAACACCGGGGAGCTGTTTTTT.

This clone was recorded a few times. V usage is TRBV6-1 and J usage is TRBJ1-5, with D hard to call. Trimming pared 6 bases from V and 7 bases from J, leaving 16 bases between. The CDR3 extends over 14 amino acids. Looked up from germline, CDR1 is MNHNS and CDR2 is SASEGT. CDR3 nucleotide sequence: TGTGCCAGCAGGGAATGGGAAGGGAACCAGCCCCAGCATTTT. This gives the protein CASREWEGNQPQHF.

The chain recombines TRBV7-3 with TRBJ2-1, with TRBD2 identical over 12 bases. After removal of 3 bases from V and 7 bases from J, the junction contained 4 bases not matched to a gene. The germline V gene encodes CDR1 SGHTA and CDR2 FQGTGA. The CDR3 contains 15 residues. The CDR3 nucleotides are TGTGCCAGCAGCTTTCTAGCGGGAGGGCCAAATGAGCAGTTCTTC. Encoded protein: CASSFLAGGPNEQFF.

The rearrangement uses TRBV6-6 and TRBJ2-2, with D perhaps matching TRBD1 (6 bases). Germline lookup yields CDR1 MNHNY and CDR2 SVGAGI (reference sequence). CDR3 length: 15 residues. The V and J ends lost 4 bases and 5 bases respectively, with 14 bases between them. The CDR3 nucleotides are TGTGCCAGCAGTTTTCAGGGGTCGGGGACCGGGGAGCTGTTTTTT. It translates to CASSFQGSGTGELFF.

The chain combines TRBV9 with TRBJ2-4, with D possibly called TRBD1 or TRBD2 (5 bases each). CDR1 and CDR2 (germline): SGDLS, YYNGEE. V lost 4 bases and J lost 2, with 10 bases in between. The CDR3 contains 14 residues. This CDR3 reads CASSTGAPKNIQYF. In nucleotides, the CDR3 is TGTGCCAGCAGCACCGGGGCGCCCAAAAACATTCAGTACTTC.

The chain is built from TRBV18 and TRBJ2-1; 13 nucleotides agree with TRBD2. The length of the CDR3 is 15 residues. Unmatched junction bases numbered 2, after V lost 4 bases and J lost 5 bases. Looked up from germline, CDR1 is KGHSH and CDR2 is LQKENI. CDR3 residues: CASSLGLAGDNEQFF. As DNA, the CDR3 is TGTGCCAGCTCACTCGGACTAGCGGGAGACAATGAGCAGTTCTTC.

In the case of this clone: Different DNA sequences within this sample yield the same CDR3. Here the CDR3 DNA reads TGTGCCAGCAGTCGGGGACAGGGGAGAGAGACCCAGTACTTC. It encodes CASSRGQGRETQYF. The chain links TRBV28 to TRBJ2-5, with TRBD1 matching 10 bases. J was trimmed by 4 bases and V by 5 bases; bases with no gene match: 4. The V gene's germline CDR1 is MDHEN and CDR2 SYDVKM. This CDR3 comprises 14 residues.

The chain uses TRBV6-5 and TRBJ2-7; D uncertain. CDR3 length: 13 residues. The ends were cut back, 5 bases at V and 6 bases at J, with 14 bases in the middle. Germline V gene sequence: CDR1 MNHEY, CDR2 SVGAGI. This chain's CDR3 is CASSEALSGEQYF. For the CDR3, the DNA is TGTGCCAGCAGTGAAGCGCTTTCAGGCGAGCAGTACTTC.

The CDR3: CASSGKKGREKLFF. CDR3 bases: TGTGCCAGCAGTGGGAAAAAGGGGAGGGAAAAACTGTTTTTT. The V call is TRBV25-1, the J call TRBJ1-4, with D possibly matching TRBD1 (5 bases). Germline CDR1 MGHDK, CDR2 SYGVNS. V lost 4 bases and J 8 bases, leaving 14 bases between the germline ends. CDR3 length: 14 residues. The full variable domain, with the rest looked up from reference TRBV25-1 and TRBJ1-4, is EADIYQTPRYLVIGTGKKITLECSQTMGHDKMYWYQQDPGMELHLIHYSYGVNSTEKGDLSSESTVSRIRTEHFPLTLESARPSHTSQYLCASSGKKGREKLFFGSGTQLSVL.

The chain uses TRBV7-9 and TRBJ2-3; D remains ambiguous. Trimming stripped 3 bases from V and 3 bases from J, with 7 bases between. Looked up from germline, CDR1 is SEHNR and CDR2 is FQNEAQ (reference sequence). The CDR3 runs 13 residues. The CDR3 loop is CASSFGSTDTQYF. CDR3 DNA: TGTGCCAGCAGCTTCGGCAGTACAGATACGCAGTATTTT. Combining the CDR3 with reference TRBV7-9 and TRBJ2-3 gives the whole variable domain DTGVSQNPRHKITKRGQNVTFRCDPISEHNRLYWYRQTLGQGPEFLTYFQNEAQLEKSRLLSDRFSAERPKGSFSTLEIQRTEQGDSAMYLCASSFGSTDTQYFGPGTRLTVL.

The chain joins TRBV6-5 to TRBJ2-1, with D unresolved. Trimming left V 6 bases short and J 0 bases short, with 12 bases between. The CDR3 is made up of 15 amino acids. Looked up from germline, CDR1 is MNHEY and CDR2 is SVGAGI. The CDR3 reads CASRSLLSSYNEQFF. As DNA, the CDR3 is TGTGCCAGCAGATCTCTCCTGAGCTCCTACAATGAGCAGTTCTTC.